This T cell receptor (beta chain) was observed in a study of Ad26.COV2.S vaccination and SARS-CoV-2 variants. Study-level background: Donor had been placed in the Ad26.COV2.S arm of the COV1001 trial. Into the muscle, Ad26.COV2.S was dosed once or twice, 56 days apart.

Treatment in this sample: some 19 received Ad26.COV2.S at low or high dose, single or two shots; 5 received placebo; per-sample allocation not given. Repertoires come from day 63 after the first vaccine or placebo injection. At a Boston site, the person donating was an adult of 18-55 years. The CDR3 totals 17 residues. Trimming left V 1 base short and J 0 bases short, with 13 bases between. The germline CDR1 and CDR2 sequences are LNHDA and SQIVND (reference sequence). Libraries were prepared by immunoSEQ multiplex PCR; TCRdb keeps only in-frame clonotypes and omits some of them. The sample carries around 450,000 clones, 89% recorded once.

The source material was peripheral blood, sampled in a trial of Ad26.COV2.S vaccine versus placebo. This sequence originates from a person between 18 and 59 years old who received the Ad26.COV2.S COVID-19 vaccine or a placebo. V is TRBV19 and J is TRBJ1-5; weak D call: TRBD1 (5 bases). In nucleotides, the CDR3 is TGTGCCAGTAGTATAGCCGGGAAGACAGATAGCAATCAGCCCCAGCATTTT. This translates into CASSIAGKTDSNQPQHF.